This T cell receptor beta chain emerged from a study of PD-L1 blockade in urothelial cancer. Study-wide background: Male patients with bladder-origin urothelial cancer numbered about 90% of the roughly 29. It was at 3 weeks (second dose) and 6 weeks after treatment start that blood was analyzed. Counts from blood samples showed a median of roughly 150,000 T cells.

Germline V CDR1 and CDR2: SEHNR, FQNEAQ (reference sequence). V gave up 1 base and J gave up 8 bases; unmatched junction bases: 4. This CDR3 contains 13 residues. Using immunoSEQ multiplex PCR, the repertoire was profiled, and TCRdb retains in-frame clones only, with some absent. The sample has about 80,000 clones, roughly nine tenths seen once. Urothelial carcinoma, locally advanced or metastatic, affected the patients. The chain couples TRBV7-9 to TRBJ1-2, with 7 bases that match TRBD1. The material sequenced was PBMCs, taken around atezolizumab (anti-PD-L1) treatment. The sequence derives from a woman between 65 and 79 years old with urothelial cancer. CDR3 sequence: CASSLEQGLGYTF. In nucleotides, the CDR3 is TGTGCCAGCAGCTTAGAACAGGGGTTGGGCTACACCTTC.